The clone carrying this TCR beta chain was seen many times. Antigen: not known. V was trimmed by 0 bases and J by 5 bases, leaving 7 bases between them. Per the germline V gene, CDR1 is DFQATT and CDR2 is SNEGSKA (reference sequence). This CDR3 contains 12 residues. The data belong to a study of response to subunit inactivated influenza vaccine. TCRdb redid the calling of the RT-PCR reads with MiXCR, one entry per CDR3 protein. This sample has roughly 650,000 distinct CDR3 sequences, with 12% to 15% found just once. General study points: It was the authors' suggestion that each seasonal influenza vaccination recruits few new T cells.

This chain joins TRBV20-1 and TRBJ1-2, with D possibly matching TRBD1 (6 bases). The source was PBMCs from blood, collected roughly 15 days before vaccination. This TCR was sampled from a man aged 50 or older who received an inactivated influenza vaccine. This CDR3 reads CSARDRGYGYTF. CDR3 in DNA: TGCAGTGCTAGAGATAGGGGGTATGGCTACACCTTC.